One sample yielded the 21 T cell receptor beta chains listed below, sequenced in a study of blood T cell repertoires in COVID-19. Using immunoSEQ multiplex PCR, the repertoire was profiled, and TCRdb retains in-frame clones only, with some absent. The profile covers about 300,000 clones, with just under 90% appearing a single time and 6.3% taken by the ten largest. The sequenced sample consisted of peripheral blood. The source of these receptors is a woman aged 45 to 65 with COVID-19, enrolled during active disease.

The rearrangement uses TRBV21-1 and TRBJ2-3; whether TRBD2, the table's D call, matches the DNA was not checked. TRBV21-1 is an annotated pseudogene. The CDR3 loop spans 17 amino acids. The CDR3 is CASSKLGTRQGGDTQYF. The CDR3 nucleotides read TGTGCCAGCAGCAAATTGGGTACTCGGCAGGGAGGGGATACGCAGTATTTT.

J is TRBJ2-1 and V is TRBV5-1; 10 positions agree with TRBD2. The CDR3 is 15 residues long. J lost 4 bases, V lost 2 bases, and 3 bases had no gene match. Germline CDR1 is SGHRS and CDR2 is YFSETQ. The CDR3 nucleotides read TGCGCCAGCAGCTTTGGGACTAGCGTTTACAATGAGCAGTTCTTC. Amino acids: CASSFGTSVYNEQFF. Combining the CDR3 with reference TRBV5-1 and TRBJ2-1 gives the whole variable domain KAGVTQTPRYLIKTRGQQVTLSCSPISGHRSVSWYQQTPGQGLQFLFEYFSETQRNKGNFPGRFSGRQFSNSRSEMNVSTLELGDSALYLCASSFGTSVYNEQFFGPGTRLTVL.

The chain joins TRBV7-8 to TRBJ1-4, with D maybe TRBD1 (5 bases). Germline-derived CDR1 and CDR2 are SGHVS and FQNEAQ. This CDR3 has 15 amino acids. V was trimmed by 1 base and J by 4 bases, leaving 10 bases between them. CDR3 nucleotide sequence: TGTGCCAGCAGCTTAGTCGGGGGTGGTAATGAAAAACTGTTTTTT. This encodes CASSLVGGGNEKLFF.

This clone was recorded only once. The chain couples TRBV7-8 to TRBJ1-3; 8 bases align to TRBD1. This CDR3 is 14 amino acids long. The junction had 3 bases not matched to a gene; V was cut back by 5 bases and J by 3 bases. Per the germline V gene, CDR1 is SGHVS and CDR2 is FQNEAQ. The CDR3 bases are TGTGCCAGCAGCCCACAGGGGGTTGGAAACACCATATATTTT. Translating it yields CASSPQGVGNTIYF.

J is TRBJ1-1 and V is TRBV7-2; D may be TRBD1 (6 bases). V lost 1 base and J lost 4, with 10 bases in between. Looked up from germline, CDR1 is SGHTA and CDR2 is FQGNSA. This CDR3 is built from 14 residues. CDR3 in amino acids: CASSLVRGSTEAFF. The CDR3 DNA reads as TGTGCCAGCAGCTTAGTAAGGGGGAGCACTGAAGCTTTCTTT.

The chain has TRBV5-6 and TRBJ2-1; D unresolved. The germline gives CDR1 SGHDT, CDR2 YYEEEE. The CDR3 sequence is 16 residues long. Trimming left V 0 bases short and J 0 bases short, with 10 bases between. The CDR3 reads CASSLGALGSYNEQFF. The CDR3 nucleotides read TGTGCCAGCAGCTTGGGCGCCCTAGGCTCCTACAATGAGCAGTTCTTC.

This sequence joins TRBV30 and TRBJ1-2; D remains unclear. Trimming shortened V by 1 base and J by 5 bases, and 14 bases separated the two germline ends. This CDR3 has 14 amino acids. Looked up from germline, CDR1 is GTSNPN and CDR2 is SVGIG (reference sequence). The CDR3 here is CAWSGRGLPYGYTF. The CDR3 region has the DNA TGTGCCTGGAGTGGTAGAGGCCTACCGTATGGCTACACCTTC.

This chain joins TRBV7-3 and TRBJ2-1; possible D gene TRBD2, 6 bases. Per germline, CDR1 SGHTA and CDR2 FQGTGA. The CDR3 totals 15 residues. V was cut by 5 bases and J by 7 bases, with 18 bases left in between. CDR3 nucleotides: TGTGCCAGCAGCGTATCGTCGACTAGTTCAAATGAGCAGTTCTTC. Its translation: CASSVSSTSSNEQFF. The entire variable domain, with the rest obtained from reference TRBV7-3 and TRBJ2-1, is as follows: GAGVSQTPSNKVTEKGKYVELRCDPISGHTALYWYRQSLGQGPEFLIYFQGTGAADDSGLPNDRFFAVRPEGSVSTLKIQRTERGDSAVYLCASSVSSTSSNEQFFGPGTRLTVL.

The chain is built from TRBV30 and TRBJ1-2, with 7 bases lining up with TRBD1. Germline CDR1 GTSNPN, CDR2 SVGIG (reference sequence). This CDR3 has 14 amino acids. The ends lost 0 bases at V and 7 bases at J; junction bases unmatched: 8. The CDR3, as DNA: TGTGCCTGGAGTGTACAAGGCAGGGGGGTTGGCTACACCTTC. This sequence encodes CAWSVQGRGVGYTF. Supplemented by reference TRBV30 and TRBJ1-2, the full variable domain reads SQTIHQWPATLVQPVGSPLSLECTVEGTSNPNLYWYRQAAGRGLQLLFYSVGIGQISSEVPQNLSASRPQDRQFILSSKKLLLSDSGFYLCAWSVQGRGVGYTFGSGTRLTVV.

The V and J genes are TRBV6-5 and TRBJ1-2, with D perhaps TRBD1 (6 bases). Trimming took off 2 bases at V and 7 bases at J, with 14 bases between the two ends. Germline V gene data show CDR1 as MNHEY and CDR2 as SVGAGI. This CDR3 is 14 amino acids long. The chain's CDR3 is CASSYGQGLGGYTF. As DNA, the CDR3 is TGTGCCAGCAGTTACGGGCAGGGGTTAGGTGGCTACACCTTC.

This chain uses TRBV7-9 with TRBJ2-1; 12 bases agree with TRBD2. Germline trimming cut 7 bases from V and 10 bases from J; bases unmatched to any gene: 14. CDR3 size: 16 residues. Germline V lookup: CDR1 SEHNR, CDR2 FQNEAQ (reference sequence). CDR3 coding DNA: TGTGCCAGCATCCCCAATCTAGCGGGAGGGCCCGGGGAGCAGTTCTTC. This codes for CASIPNLAGGPGEQFF.

The V call is TRBV9, the J call TRBJ2-7; TRBD1 aligns across 8 bases. J gave up 3 bases and V 3 bases, and 8 bases lay outside the gene matches. The CDR3 runs 15 residues. Germline lookup yields CDR1 SGDLS and CDR2 YYNGEE. CDR3 amino acids: CASSATTGAFYEQYF. In DNA form, the CDR3 reads TGTGCCAGCAGCGCGACGACAGGGGCGTTCTACGAGCAGTACTTC.

The chain is built from TRBV21-1 and TRBJ2-3; the table gives TRBD1 as D, unverified against the DNA. TRBV21-1 is an annotated pseudogene. This CDR3 is built from 15 residues. The CDR3 nucleotides read TGTGCCAGCAGGATAAACAGGGGGCGCACAGATACGCAGTATTTT. This sequence encodes CASRINRGRTDTQYF.

The V and J genes are TRBV11-2 and TRBJ1-1; D uncertain. The V end was cut by 2 bases, the J end by 0 bases, with 4 bases between. The CDR3 sequence is 13 residues long. CDR1 and CDR2 (germline): SGHAT, FQNNGV. The DNA of the CDR3 is TGTGCCAGCAGCTTACGTTTGAACACTGAAGCTTTCTTT. Protein: CASSLRLNTEAFF.

The chain links TRBV24-1 to TRBJ1-1; the D is unclear. Germline lookup yields CDR1 KGHDR and CDR2 SFDVKD. The CDR3 has 13 amino acids. V was clipped by 5 bases and J by 0 bases, with 6 bases between them. This CDR3 is CATSVGVNTEAFF. CDR3 coding DNA: TGTGCCACCAGTGTGGGAGTGAACACTGAAGCTTTCTTT.

This clone is medium-sized. The genes are TRBV30 and TRBJ1-5; 9 nucleotides agree with TRBD1. V trimming: 5 bases; J trimming: 7 bases; junction bases outside the gene matches: 6. The CDR3 length is 13 residues. Germline CDR1 GTSNPN, CDR2 SVGIG (reference sequence). The CDR3 bases are TGTGCCTGGGGGGACAGGGCGGGACAGCCCCAGCATTTT. It encodes CAWGDRAGQPQHF.

The V call is TRBV30, the J call TRBJ1-1; D perhaps matches TRBD1 (5 bases). The CDR3 is 10 amino acids. Deletions cut 5 bases from V and 8 bases from J, with 9 bases between. The germline CDR1 and CDR2 sequences are GTSNPN and SVGIG (reference sequence). The CDR3 loop is CAWGAREAFF. CDR3 DNA sequence: TGTGCCTGGGGGGCGAGGGAAGCTTTCTTT.

V usage is TRBV30 and J usage is TRBJ1-4, with D possibly matching TRBD1 (5 bases). This CDR3 spans 17 amino acids. CDR1 GTSNPN and CDR2 SVGIG come from the germline V gene (reference sequence). The V gene lost 3 bases and the J gene lost 5 bases, with 22 bases spanning the gap. CDR3 sequence: CAWSGQRTRGLNEKLFF. The CDR3 DNA reads TGTGCCTGGAGCGGTCAAAGGACACGGGGACTAAATGAAAAACTGTTTTTT.

The sample holds one count of this clone. The chain is built from TRBV19 and TRBJ2-1; TRBD1 is a possible D gene (7 bases). Per germline, CDR1 LNHDA and CDR2 SQIVND (reference sequence). V lost 7 bases, J lost 5 bases, and 15 bases lay in between. The CDR3 is made up of 14 amino acids. Here the CDR3 DNA reads TGTGCCAGTACCCAGACAGGGAGGAACAATGAGCAGTTCTTC. It specifies CASTQTGRNNEQFF.

This clone was seen once. The chain couples TRBV14 to TRBJ2-1; 16 nucleotides match TRBD2. The V gene end was trimmed by 5 bases and the J gene end by 6 bases; junction bases not matched to a gene: 10. The CDR3 loop spans 18 amino acids. Germline loops: CDR1 SGHDN, CDR2 FVKESK. The chain's CDR3 is CASSGGLAGGLRVNEQFF. CDR3 DNA sequence: TGTGCCAGCAGCGGGGGACTAGCGGGAGGGCTACGAGTCAATGAGCAGTTCTTC.

The chain combines TRBV5-4 with TRBJ2-1; 7 bases align to TRBD1. V lost 5 bases, J lost 10 bases, and 9 bases stayed unmatched. The CDR3 totals 13 residues. Germline assignment: CDR1 SGHNT and CDR2 YYREEE (reference sequence). CDR3 amino acids: CASRGGLFGEQFF. CDR3 in DNA: TGTGCCAGCAGAGGGGGCCTTTTTGGGGAGCAGTTCTTC.